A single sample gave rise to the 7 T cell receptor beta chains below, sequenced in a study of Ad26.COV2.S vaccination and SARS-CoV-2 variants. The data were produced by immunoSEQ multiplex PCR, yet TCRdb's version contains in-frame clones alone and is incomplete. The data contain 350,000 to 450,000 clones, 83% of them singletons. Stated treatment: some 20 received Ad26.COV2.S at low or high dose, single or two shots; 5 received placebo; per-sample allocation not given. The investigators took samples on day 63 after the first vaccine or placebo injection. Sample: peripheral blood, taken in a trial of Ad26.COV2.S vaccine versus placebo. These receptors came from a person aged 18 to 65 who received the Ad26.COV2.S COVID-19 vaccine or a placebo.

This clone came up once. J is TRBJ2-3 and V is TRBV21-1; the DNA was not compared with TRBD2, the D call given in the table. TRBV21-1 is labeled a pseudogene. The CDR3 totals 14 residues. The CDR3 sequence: CASSGRDSTDTQYF. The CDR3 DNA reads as TGTGCCAGCAGCGGCCGGGATTCCACAGATACGCAGTATTTT.

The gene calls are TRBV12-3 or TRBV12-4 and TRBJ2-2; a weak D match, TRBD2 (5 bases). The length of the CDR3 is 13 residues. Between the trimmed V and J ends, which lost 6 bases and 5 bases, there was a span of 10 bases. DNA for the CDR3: TGTGCCAGCAGCCCCACGGGGACCGGGGAGCTGTTTTTT. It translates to CASSPTGTGELFF.

This CDR3 is CASSPQWTGNLEQYF. The DNA of the CDR3 is TGCGCCAGCAGCCCGCAATGGACAGGGAATCTCGAGCAGTACTTC. V is TRBV4-1 and J is TRBJ2-7; TRBD1 matches at 8 bases. CDR3 size: 15 residues. Germline CDR1 and CDR2: MGHRA and YSYEKL. V shed 4 bases and J 6 bases; nucleotides not matched to a gene: 11.

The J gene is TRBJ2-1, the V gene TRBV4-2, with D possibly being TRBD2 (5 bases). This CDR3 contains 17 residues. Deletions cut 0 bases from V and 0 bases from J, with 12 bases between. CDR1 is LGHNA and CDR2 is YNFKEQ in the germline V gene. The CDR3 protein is CASSQDRGPASYNEQFF. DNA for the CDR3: TGTGCCAGCAGCCAAGATCGGGGTCCGGCCTCCTACAATGAGCAGTTCTTC.

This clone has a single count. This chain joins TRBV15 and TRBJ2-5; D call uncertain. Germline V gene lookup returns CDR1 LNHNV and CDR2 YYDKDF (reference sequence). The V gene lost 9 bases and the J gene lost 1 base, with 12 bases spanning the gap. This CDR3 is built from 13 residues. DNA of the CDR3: TGTGCCACGACTGTTGGGCTCCAAGAGACCCAGTACTTC. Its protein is CATTVGLQETQYF.

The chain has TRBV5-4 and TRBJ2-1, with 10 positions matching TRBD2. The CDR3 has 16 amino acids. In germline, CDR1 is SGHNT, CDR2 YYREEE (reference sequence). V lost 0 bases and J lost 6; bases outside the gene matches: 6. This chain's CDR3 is CASSLGAGGPVNEQFF. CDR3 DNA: TGTGCCAGCAGCTTGGGAGCGGGAGGGCCGGTCAATGAGCAGTTCTTC.

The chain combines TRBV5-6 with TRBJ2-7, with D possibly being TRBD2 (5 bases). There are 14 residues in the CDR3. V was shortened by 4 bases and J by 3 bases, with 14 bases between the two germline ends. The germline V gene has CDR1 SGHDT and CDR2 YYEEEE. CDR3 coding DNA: TGTGCCAGCAGCCCCCGAGGGCCTCACTACGAGCAGTACTTC. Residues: CASSPRGPHYEQYF. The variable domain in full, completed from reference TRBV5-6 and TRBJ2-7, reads DAGVTQSPTHLIKTRGQQVTLRCSPKSGHDTVSWYQQALGQGPQFIFQYYEEEERQRGNFPDRFSGHQFPNYSSELNVNALLLGDSALYLCASSPRGPHYEQYFGPGTRLTVT.